The 17 T cell receptor beta chains below all came from one sample that was sequenced in a study of blood T cell repertoires in COVID-19. Clones were read by immunoSEQ multiplex PCR, and TCRdb kept only the in-frame ones, dropping some. This sample has fewer than 65,000 clones, with approximately 82% found just once. Specimen: peripheral blood. These receptors originate from a man aged 55-75 years with acute or convalescent COVID-19.

The gene calls are TRBV18 and TRBJ2-4, with TRBD2 as a possible D gene (6 bases). From germline, CDR1 is KGHSH and CDR2 LQKENI. Trimming took off 3 bases at V and 0 bases at J, with 15 bases between the two ends. The CDR3 extends over 17 amino acids. The DNA for the CDR3 is TGTGCCAGCTCACCTATCAGTGGGGGGTTAGCCAAAAACATTCAGTACTTC. Amino acids: CASSPISGGLAKNIQYF.

The genes are TRBV27 and TRBJ1-6; 10 bases align to TRBD1. Germline CDR1 is MNHEY and CDR2 is SMNVEV (reference sequence). With V trimmed by 4 bases and J by 10 bases, 10 bases remained unmatched. This CDR3 has 16 residues. CDR3 region: CASSSRPGTGDSPLHF. The CDR3 DNA sequence: TGTGCCAGCAGTTCGAGGCCCGGGACAGGGGACTCACCCCTCCACTTT.

This chain connects TRBV7-2 to TRBJ1-2, with D unresolved. The CDR3 runs to 14 residues. In germline, CDR1 is SGHTA, CDR2 FQGNSA. The V end was cut by 3 bases, the J end by 4 bases, with 12 bases between. CDR3 sequence reads: CASSFGQTGYGYTF. The CDR3 DNA is TGTGCCAGCAGCTTTGGCCAGACTGGCTATGGCTACACCTTC.

The chain uses TRBV9 and TRBJ2-5; 10 positions match TRBD2. The CDR3 totals 15 residues. CDR1 is SGDLS and CDR2 is YYNGEE in the germline V gene. After removal of 1 base from V and 2 bases from J, the junction contained 2 bases not matched to a gene. The CDR3 here is CASSVSGGAQETQYF. The CDR3, as DNA: TGTGCCAGCAGCGTAAGCGGGGGGGCACAAGAGACCCAGTACTTC. Based on the CDR3 plus reference TRBV9 and TRBJ2-5, the full variable domain is DSGVTQTPKHLITATGQRVTLRCSPRSGDLSVYWYQQSLDQGLQFLIQYYNGEERAKGNILERFSAQQFPDLHSELNLSSLELGDSALYFCASSVSGGAQETQYFGPGTRLLVL.

The rearrangement joins TRBV7-9 to TRBJ1-3; D is perhaps TRBD1 (6 bases). CDR1 is SEHNR and CDR2 is FQNEAQ in the germline V gene (reference sequence). CDR3 length: 17 amino acids. V lost 1 base and J lost 2, with 15 bases in between. CDR3 DNA: TGTGCCAGCAGCTTAGATTATTCGACAGGCACTGGAAACACCATATATTTT. This gives the protein CASSLDYSTGTGNTIYF. The whole variable domain, filled in from reference TRBV7-9 and TRBJ1-3, reads DTGVSQNPRHKITKRGQNVTFRCDPISEHNRLYWYRQTLGQGPEFLTYFQNEAQLEKSRLLSDRFSAERPKGSFSTLEIQRTEQGDSAMYLCASSLDYSTGTGNTIYFGEGSWLTVV.

The CDR3 DNA reads TGTGCCACCAGTGATTTGCCCACAGGGCGAACTGAAGCTTTCTTT. It specifies CATSDLPTGRTEAFF. The chain combines TRBV24-1 with TRBJ1-1; TRBD1 is a possible D gene (6 bases). The germline gives CDR1 KGHDR, CDR2 SFDVKD. Trimming shortened V by 0 bases and J by 5 bases, and 12 bases separated the two germline ends. The length of the CDR3 is 15 residues.

The V and J genes are TRBV5-1 and TRBJ1-5; possible D gene TRBD1, 6 bases. The V gene's germline CDR1 is SGHRS and CDR2 YFSETQ. The CDR3 length is 14 residues. V was trimmed by 4 bases and J by 6 bases, leaving 14 bases between them. DNA for the CDR3: TGCGCCAGCAGCCCATTAACAGGGACTCAGCCCCAGCATTTT. Its translation: CASSPLTGTQPQHF.

The chain carries TRBV12-3 or TRBV12-4 and TRBJ1-5; D call uncertain. This CDR3 has 13 residues. With 5 bases removed from V and 10 bases from J, the gap between germline ends came to 15 bases. The CDR3 sequence: CASSALATEPQHF. The DNA of the CDR3 is TGTGCCAGCAGTGCCCTGGCCACAGAACCCCAGCATTTT.

The rearrangement uses TRBV14 and TRBJ2-3, with 9 bases matching TRBD2. The V and J ends lost 2 bases and 4 bases, in that order; junction bases with no gene match: 4. The CDR3 is 15 amino acids. The V gene's germline CDR1 is SGHDN and CDR2 FVKESK. CDR3 bases: TGTGCCAGCAGCCAACTTAGCGGGGGATCAGATACGCAGTATTTT. Amino acid sequence: CASSQLSGGSDTQYF.

This chain joins TRBV2 and TRBJ1-2; D not certain. V lost 5 bases, J lost 5 bases, and 15 bases lay in between. Germline lookup yields CDR1 SNHLY and CDR2 FYNNEI. CDR3 length: 14 amino acids. CDR3 in amino acids: CASSYTGNGYGYTF. The DNA for the CDR3 is TGTGCCAGCAGTTATACGGGGAATGGGTATGGCTACACCTTC.

The rearrangement links TRBV10-3 to TRBJ2-3; D gene ambiguous. With 5 bases removed from V and 6 bases from J, the gap between germline ends came to 6 bases. Germline V lookup: CDR1 ENHRY, CDR2 SYGVKD. This CDR3 is 11 amino acids long. The CDR3 DNA sequence: TGTGCCATCAGTCCCGGGGATACGCAGTATTTT. This sequence encodes CAISPGDTQYF.

The chain recombines TRBV20-1 with TRBJ2-7; unclear D gene. CDR1 and CDR2 from the germline V gene are DFQATT and SNEGSKA (reference sequence). V was pared by 3 bases and J by 2 bases, with 17 bases between. The CDR3 length is 15 residues. This CDR3 is CSASPQRLKTYEQYF. For the CDR3, the DNA is TGCAGTGCTAGTCCCCAGAGACTTAAGACCTACGAGCAGTACTTC.

V is TRBV18 and J is TRBJ1-1; tentatively, D is TRBD1 (5 bases). CDR1 and CDR2 (germline): KGHSH, LQKENI. The CDR3 runs to 17 residues. Trimming stripped 0 bases from V and 0 bases from J, with 14 bases between. CDR3 DNA sequence: TGTGCCAGCTCACCACCGGGCCGGGGGGGGATGAACACTGAAGCTTTCTTT. Protein: CASSPPGRGGMNTEAFF.

In nucleotides, the CDR3 is TGTGCCAGCAGCTTAGATCGGGACAGGGGCAATCAGCCCCAGCATTTT. Amino acid sequence: CASSLDRDRGNQPQHF. The chain carries TRBV7-8 and TRBJ1-5; 9 bases align to TRBD1. This CDR3 is 16 amino acids long. J gave up 2 bases and V 1 base, and 3 bases lay outside the gene matches. Per the germline V gene, CDR1 is SGHVS and CDR2 is FQNEAQ.

The rearrangement joins TRBV7-9 to TRBJ1-1; no clear D gene. Trimming shortened V by 1 base and J by 0 bases, and 3 bases separated the two germline ends. CDR1 is SEHNR and CDR2 is FQNEAQ in the germline V gene (reference sequence). The CDR3 runs 13 residues. CDR3 DNA: TGTGCCAGCAGCTTAGATATGAACACTGAAGCTTTCTTT. Amino acid sequence: CASSLDMNTEAFF.

The J gene is TRBJ2-2, the V gene TRBV4-1; 7 bases are a match to TRBD1. The CDR3 consists of 14 residues. Trimming removed 2 bases from V and 5 bases from J; junction bases left unmatched: 2. The germline V gene has CDR1 MGHRA and CDR2 YSYEKL. DNA of the CDR3: TGCGCCAGCAGCCAAACAGGGGTTACCGGGGAGCTGTTTTTT. It specifies CASSQTGVTGELFF.

CDR3 nucleotide sequence: TGTGCCAGCAGTGTTCTAGCGGGGGTTCTAACCGGGGAGCTGTTTTTT. Translating it yields CASSVLAGVLTGELFF. This chain links TRBV7-2 with TRBJ2-2, with 10 bases lining up with TRBD2. Germline V lookup: CDR1 SGHTA, CDR2 FQGNSA. Trimming removed 6 bases from V and 5 bases from J; junction bases left unmatched: 9. The CDR3 has 16 residues.